A selection of T cell receptor beta chains follows, all from one sample in a study of vaccination effects on CD4 cells after COVID-19. The data were produced by immunoSEQ multiplex PCR, yet TCRdb's version contains in-frame clones alone and is incomplete. The repertoire holds under 45,000 clones, with over 75% as singletons. The antigens these receptors bind are not known. The sequenced sample was CD4+ T cells from PBMCs cultured with HCoV-NL63 spike peptides, obtained before COVID-19 vaccination. These receptors came from a human donor who received a COVID-19 vaccine. CDR3s include the opening cysteine and the closing phenylalanine or tryptophan. A D gene is named only where the DNA matches it firmly. A clone size is listed for some rows: how often the clone was seen (once, few, many), or a class if it is expanded.

j_gene: TRBJ2-5; v_gene: TRBV5-1; d_gene: .; abundance: .; CDR3nt: TGCGCCAGCAGCCCCCCCGGAGTGGGAGAGACCCAGTACTTC; CDR3aa: CASSPPGVGETQYF
j_gene: TRBJ1-1; v_gene: TRBV4-3; d_gene: .; abundance: .; CDR3nt: TGCGCCAGCAGCCAAGATCGTGCAGGTCAGAGGAACACTGAAGCTTTCTTT; CDR3aa: CASSQDRAGQRNTEAFF
j_gene: TRBJ1-2; v_gene: TRBV2; d_gene: .; abundance: .; CDR3nt: TGTGCCAGCAGTCTAAAACTGTCAGAGGGCTATGGCTACACCTTC; CDR3aa: CASSLKLSEGYGYTF
j_gene: TRBJ1-1; v_gene: TRBV4-1; d_gene: TRBD1; abundance: once; CDR3nt: TGCGCCAGCAGGGCCCGGGACAGGGGAACGAACACTGAAGCTTTCTTT; CDR3aa: CASRARDRGTNTEAFF
j_gene: TRBJ1-5; v_gene: TRBV10-3; d_gene: .; abundance: .; CDR3nt: TGTGCCATCAGTGAGTCAGGACCGACTAATCAGCCCCAGCATTTT; CDR3aa: CAISESGPTNQPQHF
j_gene: TRBJ2-3; v_gene: TRBV7-2; d_gene: .; abundance: .; CDR3nt: TGTGCCAGCAGCTTGAATCGTCTGGCAGATACGCAGTATTTT; CDR3aa: CASSLNRLADTQYF
j_gene: TRBJ2-3; v_gene: TRBV10-3; d_gene: .; abundance: .; CDR3nt: TGTGCCATCACGGCCGGGGGGCCCACAGATACGCAGTATTTT; CDR3aa: CAITAGGPTDTQYF
j_gene: TRBJ1-2; v_gene: TRBV5-1; d_gene: .; abundance: .; CDR3nt: TGCGCCAGCAGCCCGGACGGGGGGCGAATTGATGGCTACACCTTC; CDR3aa: CASSPDGGRIDGYTF
j_gene: TRBJ1-2; v_gene: TRBV18; d_gene: .; abundance: .; CDR3nt: TGTGCCAGCTCACCACCCCTGTTGATCTATGGCTACACCTTC; CDR3aa: CASSPPLLIYGYTF
j_gene: TRBJ2-5; v_gene: TRBV3-1/TRBV3-2; d_gene: TRBD2; abundance: once; CDR3nt: TGTGCCAGCAGCTCGGGGTTCCAACTAGCGGACCAAGAGACCCAGTACTTC; CDR3aa: CASSSGFQLADQETQYF
j_gene: TRBJ1-4; v_gene: TRBV30; d_gene: .; abundance: .; CDR3nt: TGTGCCTCCTCAGCCGGGACCCCGAAAGGAGGGGAAAAACTGTTTTTT; CDR3aa: CASSAGTPKGGEKLFF
j_gene: TRBJ2-5; v_gene: TRBV24-1; d_gene: .; abundance: .; CDR3nt: TGTGCCCCGGAAGAGCAGGGTCTCCAAGAGACCCAGTACTTC; CDR3aa: CAPEEQGLQETQYF
j_gene: TRBJ1-2; v_gene: TRBV4-1; d_gene: .; abundance: .; CDR3nt: TGCGCCAGCAGCCCCACAAAGGGGAGTGGCTACACCTTC; CDR3aa: CASSPTKGSGYTF
j_gene: TRBJ2-2; v_gene: TRBV24-1; d_gene: .; abundance: .; CDR3nt: TGTGCCACCAGTGATCCGGTCACAAACGGGGAGCTGTTTTTT; CDR3aa: CATSDPVTNGELFF
j_gene: TRBJ1-1; v_gene: TRBV12-3/TRBV12-4; d_gene: .; abundance: .; CDR3nt: TGTGCCAGCAGTTTTTTTAGGAGCACTGAAGCTTTCTTT; CDR3aa: CASSFFRSTEAFF
j_gene: TRBJ2-2; v_gene: TRBV19; d_gene: .; abundance: .; CDR3nt: TGTGCCAGTAGTCCGGTCGTAACCGGGGAGCTGTTTTTT; CDR3aa: CASSPVVTGELFF
j_gene: TRBJ1-6; v_gene: TRBV24-1; d_gene: .; abundance: .; CDR3nt: TGTGCCACCAGTGATTTGCCGGTATCTGGCCGTGGAGGGTCCTATAATTCACCCCTCCACTTT; CDR3aa: CATSDLPVSGRGGSYNSPLHF
j_gene: TRBJ1-5; v_gene: TRBV7-9; d_gene: .; abundance: .; CDR3nt: TGTGCCAGCAGCTTAGGACAGACGAATCAGCCCCAGCATTTT; CDR3aa: CASSLGQTNQPQHF
j_gene: TRBJ2-3; v_gene: TRBV18; d_gene: .; abundance: .; CDR3nt: TGTGCCAGCTCACCGAGTAGGGGGGGAGATACGCAGTATTTT; CDR3aa: CASSPSRGGDTQYF
j_gene: TRBJ1-5; v_gene: TRBV6-5; d_gene: TRBD1; abundance: .; CDR3nt: TGTGCCAGCAGAGAGACAGGGGCTTTGAATCAGCCCCAGCATTTT; CDR3aa: CASRETGALNQPQHF
j_gene: TRBJ2-1; v_gene: TRBV20-1; d_gene: .; abundance: .; CDR3nt: TGCAGTGCTACTCGTAATGAGCAGTTCTTC; CDR3aa: CSATRNEQFF
j_gene: TRBJ2-1; v_gene: TRBV18; d_gene: .; abundance: .; CDR3nt: TGTGCCAGCTCACCAGGGGGGTTCTCCTACAATGAGCAGTTCTTC; CDR3aa: CASSPGGFSYNEQFF
j_gene: TRBJ2-2; v_gene: TRBV19; d_gene: .; abundance: .; CDR3nt: TGTGCCAGTAGTATGGGGACTCCTCGGTTATGGGACAAGGGGACCTCCAACGGGGAGCTGTTTTTT; CDR3aa: CASSMGTPRLWDKGTSNGELFF
j_gene: TRBJ1-2; v_gene: TRBV19; d_gene: .; abundance: .; CDR3nt: TGTGCCAGTAGTATCATCCGGCAGGCTAACTATGGCTACACCTTC; CDR3aa: CASSIIRQANYGYTF
j_gene: TRBJ2-1; v_gene: TRBV6-5; d_gene: .; abundance: .; CDR3nt: TGTGCCAGCAGTTACGGGACATACAATGAGCAGTTCTTC; CDR3aa: CASSYGTYNEQFF
j_gene: TRBJ2-5; v_gene: TRBV7-2; d_gene: TRBD2; abundance: .; CDR3nt: TGTGCCAGCAGCTTAGACGGGGGGCAAGAGACCCAGTACTTC; CDR3aa: CASSLDGGQETQYF
j_gene: TRBJ2-1; v_gene: TRBV5-4; d_gene: TRBD2; abundance: .; CDR3nt: TGTGCCAGCAGCCGGGGACTAGCGGGGACTCAGTTCTTC; CDR3aa: CASSRGLAGTQFF
j_gene: TRBJ1-2; v_gene: TRBV19; d_gene: .; abundance: few; CDR3nt: TGTGCCAGTATGGGGACCAGAAACTATGGCTACACCTTC; CDR3aa: CASMGTRNYGYTF
j_gene: TRBJ1-5; v_gene: TRBV27; d_gene: .; abundance: .; CDR3nt: TGTGCCAGCAGCCCTCGTAGAGGAGCCCAGCCCCAGCATTTT; CDR3aa: CASSPRRGAQPQHF
j_gene: TRBJ2-2; v_gene: TRBV9; d_gene: .; abundance: few; CDR3nt: TGTGCCAGCAGCCCCCGTCCCAACACCGGGGAGCTGTTTTTT; CDR3aa: CASSPRPNTGELFF
j_gene: TRBJ2-2; v_gene: TRBV2; d_gene: .; abundance: few; CDR3nt: TGTGCCTCCACTCCCGCGGGGGCTTCCCGAGGGTGGCCCGGGGAGCTGTTTTTT; CDR3aa: CASTPAGASRGWPGELFF
j_gene: TRBJ2-5; v_gene: TRBV4-1; d_gene: TRBD1; abundance: once; CDR3nt: TGCGCCAGCAGAAGACAGGGTCAAGAGACCCAGTACTTC; CDR3aa: CASRRQGQETQYF
j_gene: TRBJ1-6; v_gene: TRBV18; d_gene: TRBD1; abundance: once; CDR3nt: TGTGCCAGCTCACTGTCCGGGACAGATAATTCACCCCTCCACTTT; CDR3aa: CASSLSGTDNSPLHF
j_gene: TRBJ2-5; v_gene: TRBV5-1; d_gene: .; abundance: .; CDR3nt: TGCGCCAGCAGTACCCGTGAGGGAGGTGGAGAGACCCAGTACTTC; CDR3aa: CASSTREGGGETQYF
j_gene: TRBJ2-5; v_gene: TRBV4-1; d_gene: .; abundance: .; CDR3nt: TGCGCCAGCAGCCATCCAGCTAGAGAAGAGACCCAGTACTTC; CDR3aa: CASSHPAREETQYF
j_gene: TRBJ1-2; v_gene: TRBV9; d_gene: .; abundance: .; CDR3nt: TGTGCCAGCAGCGTAGACGTAGGGTTCACAGGGTATGGCTACACCTTC; CDR3aa: CASSVDVGFTGYGYTF
j_gene: TRBJ1-6; v_gene: TRBV18; d_gene: .; abundance: once; CDR3nt: TGTGCCAGCTCACCAGGGTCTGCAGGTGGATCACCCCTCCACTTT; CDR3aa: CASSPGSAGGSPLHF
j_gene: TRBJ1-2; v_gene: TRBV10-3; d_gene: .; abundance: .; CDR3nt: TGTGCCATCGGTACACAGGGAGCTAACTATGGCTACACCTTC; CDR3aa: CAIGTQGANYGYTF
j_gene: TRBJ2-1; v_gene: TRBV6-6; d_gene: TRBD1; abundance: few; CDR3nt: TGTGCCAGCACCGCGCCGGGACAGGGTAACAATGAGCAGTTCTTC; CDR3aa: CASTAPGQGNNEQFF
j_gene: TRBJ1-2; v_gene: TRBV6-5; d_gene: TRBD1; abundance: .; CDR3nt: TGTGCCAGCAACCTAATCCAGGGGGACGGCTACACCTTC; CDR3aa: CASNLIQGDGYTF